The following is a TCR beta chain sequence with its context. Antigen specificity is unknown. These data belong to a study of T cell repertoires in cytomegalovirus infection. Across the whole study: Matching HLA type and CMV infection were both indicated by public TCR beta signatures.

From germline, CDR1 is SGHVS and CDR2 FQNEAQ. This CDR3 spans 16 amino acids. The ends were cut back, 0 bases at V and 3 bases at J, with 12 bases in the middle. Findings and limits, study-wide: Frequencies of public TCR beta families were cumulated, and this identified carriers of CMV plus the relevant HLA. HLA-C-restricted CMV clonotypes gave the most frequent clonotype in two of eight donors.

TCRdb reanalysed the reads using MiXCR and keeps one entry per CDR3 protein. The data hold 150,000 to 200,000 distinct CDR3 sequences, with roughly 27% observed a single time. The sequencing sample was made of PBMCs. The TCR sequence derives from a human donor in good health (CMV status not recorded). Some clones in this sample may be carry-over from other donors' samples. The chain uses TRBV7-8 and TRBJ2-1, with a tentative D call TRBD2 (5 bases). The DNA for the CDR3 is TGTGCCAGCAGCTTAGCGGGCGGGCCGGGCTACAATGAGCAGTTCTTC. Translating gives CASSLAGGPGYNEQFF.